A selection of T cell receptor beta chains follows, all from one sample in a study of blood T cell repertoires in COVID-19. Method: immunoSEQ multiplex PCR; TCRdb's copy keeps in-frame clones and lacks some. Altogether about 170,000 clones are present, 70% to 85% being singletons, with the ten largest covering around 20%. Sequencing used PBMCs or T cells enriched from blood (not recorded which). The origin of the receptors is a woman between 65 and 79 years old in a cohort exposed to, infected with or recovered from COVID-19 (not recorded which). CDR3s include the opening cysteine and the closing phenylalanine or tryptophan. A D gene is named only where the DNA matches it firmly. Some rows mark clone size as missing; the rest say once, few, many or name a class of expanded clone.

D gene,V gene,J gene,clone size,CDR3 length,CDR3 protein,CDR3 DNA
.,TRBV7-9,TRBJ2-7,.,16,CASSFVGGPTSYEQYF,TGTGCCAGCAGCTTTGTTGGGGGCCCAACTTCCTACGAGCAGTACTTC
.,TRBV5-1,TRBJ2-2,.,14,CASSFFGFTGELFF,TGCGCCAGCAGCTTCTTCGGGTTTACCGGGGAGCTGTTTTTT
.,TRBV28,TRBJ1-2,once,15,CASSLWDPGQHGYTF,TGTGCCAGCAGTTTATGGGATCCGGGACAACATGGCTACACCTTC
TRBD1,TRBV24-1,TRBJ2-7,.,15,CATSDTGGPVYEQYF,TGTGCCACCAGTGATACAGGGGGCCCGGTCTACGAGCAGTACTTC
TRBD2,TRBV5-5,TRBJ2-1,.,15,CASSFVAGVNNEQFF,TGTGCCAGCAGCTTTGTTGCGGGAGTTAACAATGAGCAGTTCTTC
TRBD1,TRBV19,TRBJ1-5,.,15,CASNRDRGFLQPQHF,TGTGCCAGTAACCGGGACAGGGGATTTTTGCAGCCCCAGCATTTT
TRBD1,TRBV15,TRBJ2-7,once,17,CATSSSLGQGTYYEQYF,TGTGCCACCAGCAGCTCGCTCGGACAGGGGACCTACTACGAGCAGTACTTC
.,TRBV28,TRBJ1-5,.,16,CASSGTRTYSNQPQHF,TGTGCCAGCAGTGGTACACGGACTTATAGCAATCAGCCCCAGCATTTT
TRBD1,TRBV10-1,TRBJ1-2,few,13,CASSVDRVRGYTF,TGCGCCAGCAGCGTCGACAGGGTCCGGGGCTACACCTTC
.,TRBV27,TRBJ1-5,.,14,CASSLKQENQPQHF,TGTGCCAGCAGTTTAAAACAGGAAAATCAGCCCCAGCATTTT
.,TRBV18,TRBJ1-5,.,14,CASSAQDTNQPQHF,TGTGCCAGCTCAGCGCAGGACACCAATCAGCCCCAGCATTTT
TRBD1,TRBV18,TRBJ1-1,.,14,CASSPGDRGSEAFF,TGTGCCAGCTCACCAGGCGACAGGGGATCTGAAGCTTTCTTT
.,TRBV11-1,TRBJ2-1,few,16,CASSPGGRTGYNEQFF,TGTGCCAGCAGCCCGGGGGGAAGGACAGGGTACAATGAGCAGTTCTTC
.,TRBV2,TRBJ2-7,.,14,CASSGWGQLYEQYF,TGTGCCAGCAGTGGCTGGGGCCAGCTCTACGAGCAGTACTTC
TRBD2,TRBV28,TRBJ2-3,.,16,CASSPGTSGRTGTQYF,TGTGCCAGCAGTCCCGGGACTAGCGGGAGGACGGGGACGCAGTATTTT
.,TRBV4-3,TRBJ2-7,.,13,CASSQGISDEQYF,TGCGCCAGCAGCCAAGGTATTAGCGACGAGCAGTACTTC
TRBD1,TRBV11-2,TRBJ1-4,.,15,CASSPQTGAGEKLFF,TGTGCCAGCAGCCCTCAGACAGGGGCGGGGGAAAAACTGTTTTTT
.,TRBV20-1,TRBJ1-1,once,11,CSASSSHVDFF,TGCAGTGCTAGCAGTTCCCACGTCGATTTCTTT
.,TRBV24-1,TRBJ2-1,once,16,CATSPRYRTGSNEQFF,TGTGCCACATCGCCCAGATACCGAACAGGGAGTAATGAGCAGTTCTTC
.,TRBV11-2,TRBJ2-5,.,13,CASSFYGEETQYF,TGTGCCAGCAGCTTCTACGGAGAAGAGACCCAGTACTTC